The clone carrying this TCR beta chain has a count of ten or more. Its antigen remains unidentified. Germline CDR1 and CDR2: SGHAT and FQNNGV. Trimming removed 2 bases from V and 6 bases from J, with 11 bases in between. The CDR3 extends over 13 amino acids. The time point is: persistent/refractory GD, antithyroid drugs over 5 years with positive TRAb. Following extraction of RNA from PBMCs, that RNA was used to make the TCR library. Patients hailed from an endocrinology department in Xi'an, China. The sample is drawn from a study of regulatory T cells in long-lasting Graves disease. Study context: Those with persistent Graves' disease had received antithyroid drugs for over 5 years with positive TSH receptor antibodies.

General observations from the study: In persistent patients, shared public clonotypes (more than 2,500) outnumbered those in new patients (approximately 940).

Arm-PCR with iRepertoire HTBI primers amplified the CDR3 regions for these TCR beta libraries. TCRdb used MiXCR to reprocess the multiplex PCR reads, holding one entry per CDR3 protein. The table records 400,000 to 500,000 distinct CDR3 sequences, roughly 21% of them present only once. The chain has TRBV11-2 and TRBJ2-7, with TRBD1 as a possible D gene (5 bases). The origin of this receptor is a female donor with Graves disease. Sequenced here: peripheral blood mononuclear cells (PBMCs), sampled when the disease was refractory, from a patient treated with antithyroid drugs. CDR3 amino acids: CASSLHWTSEQYF. The CDR3 DNA follows: TGTGCCAGCAGCTTACATTGGACATCCGAGCAGTACTTC.